This T cell receptor (beta chain) was sequenced for a study of blood T cell repertoires in COVID-19 (dated by TCRdb to the early 2020s). A note on the overall study: Collaborator samples came from the United States, Italy and Spain and covered acute and convalescent phases of COVID-19. Subjects who had been exposed to COVID-19, were actively infected with it, or had recovered from it provided the deeply sampled blood TCRbeta repertoires that made up the dataset. The repertoires were made available in a free public database intended to serve as a resource for research on the immune response to SARS-CoV-2. The prospective study material was composed of cDNA or gDNA derived from T cells, B-cell-depleted T cells, or PBMCs. Sample metadata almost always included a de-identified subject ID, COVID-19 status, age in years and sex. Where available, HLA class I and class II types were obtained from metadata supplied by the sample provider rather than from assay-based typing. Samples came from the ongoing ImmuneRACE study (first 160 participants) plus 1,254 subjects from 6 global collaborators.

A word on this clone: There is no known antigen for this receptor. Base qualities are not at hand, and no much larger clone is one base apart.

The collaborating institutions used their own protocols to collect whole blood in K2EDTA tubes. For TCRbeta analysis, collaborators shipped samples as frozen whole blood, isolated PBMCs, or DNA extracted from either of those sample types. Reading the germline V gene (reference sequence) gives CDR1 SGHAT and CDR2 FQDESV. Between the V and J ends, shortened by 0 bases and 10 bases respectively, the junction contains 7 bases. The CDR3 runs 13 residues from the cysteine to the phenylalanine. Just the 39-base CDR3 DNA is kept, in frame starting at base 1. What the study reported, not specific to this receptor: How much clinical and demographic metadata was included differed by source and by participant, and the metadata was provided uncurated.

TCRbeta CDR3 regions were amplified from genomic DNA using the immunoSEQ Assay, a bias-controlled multiplex PCR. The paper's data handling went like this. The number of nucleated cells in each sample was estimated from the amplification of reference gene primers within the assay. To quantify the absolute abundance of each unique TCRbeta CDR3 rearrangement, sequence reads were collapsed and filtered. For each sample, productive Simpson clonality was calculated by taking the square root of Simpson's diversity index across productive rearrangements. The clones in this table, taken by TCRdb from immuneACCESS, are in-frame only. Not every clone is retained; where verified, under half of the shortfall comes from an unresolved V gene, and the cause of the rest is unknown. That table gives V, J and clone size, and the DNA gave D and trimming. For this sample there are approximately 250,000 clones; approximately 83% appear just once. The ten biggest clones cover around 6.8% of the sample.

The rearranged segments are TRBV11-1 and TRBJ1-6; the D gene assignment is ambiguous. The sample taken for sequencing was peripheral blood. The source is a woman aged 45-59 years with acute or convalescent COVID-19. CDR3 protein: CASSLALESPLHF. The nucleotides are TGTGCCAGCAGCTTAGCGCTGGAGTCACCCCTCCACTTT.